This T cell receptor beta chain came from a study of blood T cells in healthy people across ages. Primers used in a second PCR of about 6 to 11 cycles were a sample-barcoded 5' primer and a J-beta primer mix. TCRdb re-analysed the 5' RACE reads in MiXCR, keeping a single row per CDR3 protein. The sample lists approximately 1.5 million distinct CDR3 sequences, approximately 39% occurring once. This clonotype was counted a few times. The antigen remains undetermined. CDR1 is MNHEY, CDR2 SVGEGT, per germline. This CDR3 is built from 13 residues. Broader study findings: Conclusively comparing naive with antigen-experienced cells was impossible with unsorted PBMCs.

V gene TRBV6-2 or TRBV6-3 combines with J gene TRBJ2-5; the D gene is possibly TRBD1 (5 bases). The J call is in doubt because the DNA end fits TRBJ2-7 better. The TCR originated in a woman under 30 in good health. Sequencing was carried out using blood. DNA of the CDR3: TGTGCCAGCACCCAGACGGTTACAGGCGAGCAGTACTTC. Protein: CASTQTVTGEQYF.